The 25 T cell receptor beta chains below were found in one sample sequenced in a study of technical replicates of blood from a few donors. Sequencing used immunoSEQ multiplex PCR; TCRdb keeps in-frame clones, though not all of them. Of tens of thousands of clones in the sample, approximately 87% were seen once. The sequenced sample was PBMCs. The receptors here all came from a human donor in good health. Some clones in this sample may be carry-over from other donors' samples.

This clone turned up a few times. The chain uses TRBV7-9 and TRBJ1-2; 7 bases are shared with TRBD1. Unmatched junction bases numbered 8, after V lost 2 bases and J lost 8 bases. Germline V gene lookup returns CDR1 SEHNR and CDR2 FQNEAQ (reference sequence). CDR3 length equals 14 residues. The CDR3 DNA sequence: TGTGCCAGCAGCTTACAACAGGGGAGAGGGGGCTACACCTTC. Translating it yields CASSLQQGRGGYTF.

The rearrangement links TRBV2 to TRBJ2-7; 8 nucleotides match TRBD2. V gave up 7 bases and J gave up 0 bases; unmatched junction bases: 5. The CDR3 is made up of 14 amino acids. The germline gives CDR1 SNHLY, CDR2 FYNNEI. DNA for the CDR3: TGTGCCAGCAAACTAGCGGAACTCTCCTACGAGCAGTACTTC. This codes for CASKLAELSYEQYF.

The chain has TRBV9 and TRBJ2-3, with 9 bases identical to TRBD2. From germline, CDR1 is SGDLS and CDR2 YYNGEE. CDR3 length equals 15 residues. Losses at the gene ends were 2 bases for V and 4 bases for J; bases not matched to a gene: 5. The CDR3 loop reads CASSVSGSTSDTQYF. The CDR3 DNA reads TGTGCCAGCAGCGTTAGCGGGAGTACTTCAGATACGCAGTATTTT. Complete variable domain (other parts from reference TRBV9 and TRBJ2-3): DSGVTQTPKHLITATGQRVTLRCSPRSGDLSVYWYQQSLDQGLQFLIQYYNGEERAKGNILERFSAQQFPDLHSELNLSSLELGDSALYFCASSVSGSTSDTQYFGPGTRLTVL.

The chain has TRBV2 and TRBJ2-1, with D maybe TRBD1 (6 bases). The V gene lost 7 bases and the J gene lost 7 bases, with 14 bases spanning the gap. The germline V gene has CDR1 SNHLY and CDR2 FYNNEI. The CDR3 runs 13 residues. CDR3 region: CASKQGQNNEQFF. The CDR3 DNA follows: TGTGCCAGCAAGCAAGGACAGAATAATGAGCAGTTCTTC. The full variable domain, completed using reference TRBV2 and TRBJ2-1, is EPEVTQTPSHQVTQMGQEVILRCVPISNHLYFYWYRQILGQKVEFLVSFYNNEISEKSEIFDDQFSVERPDGSNFTLKIRSTKLEDSAMYFCASKQGQNNEQFFGPGTRLTVL.

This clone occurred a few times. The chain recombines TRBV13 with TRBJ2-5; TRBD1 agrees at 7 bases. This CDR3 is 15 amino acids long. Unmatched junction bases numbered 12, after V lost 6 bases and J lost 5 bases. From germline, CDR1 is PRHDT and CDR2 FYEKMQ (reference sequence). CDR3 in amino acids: CASSLTRGRRETQYF. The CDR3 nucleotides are TGTGCCAGCAGTTTAACGAGGGGGCGAAGGGAGACCCAGTACTTC. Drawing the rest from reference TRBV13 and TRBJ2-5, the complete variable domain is AAGVIQSPRHLIKEKRETATLKCYPIPRHDTVYWYQQGPGQDPQFLISFYEKMQSDKGSIPDRFSAQQFSDYHSELNMSSLELGDSALYFCASSLTRGRRETQYFGPGTRLLVL.

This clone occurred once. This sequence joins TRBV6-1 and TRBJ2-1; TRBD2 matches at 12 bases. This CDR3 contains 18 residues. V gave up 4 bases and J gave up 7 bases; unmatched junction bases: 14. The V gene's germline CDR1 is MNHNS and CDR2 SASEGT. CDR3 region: CASSGTGSSGRALNEQFF. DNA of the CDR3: TGTGCCAGCAGTGGGACAGGCTCTAGCGGGAGGGCCTTGAATGAGCAGTTCTTC.

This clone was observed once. As DNA, the CDR3 is TGTGCCACCAGCCCAGGGGTGGGTAATGAAAAACTGTTTTTT. The encoded protein is CATSPGVGNEKLFF. The rearrangement uses TRBV15 and TRBJ1-4; D might be TRBD1 (6 bases). From germline, CDR1 is LNHNV and CDR2 YYDKDF (reference sequence). Trimming removed 5 bases from V and 4 bases from J, with 11 bases in between. This CDR3 region has 14 residues.

CDR3 in amino acids: CASSPGGAGYNEQFF. CDR3 nucleotide sequence: TGTGCCAGTAGCCCCGGGGGAGCGGGATACAATGAGCAGTTCTTC. The chain links TRBV19 to TRBJ2-1, with 7 bases aligning to TRBD2. This CDR3 contains 15 residues. J lost 4 bases, V lost 6 bases, and 9 bases had no gene match. Germline lookup yields CDR1 LNHDA and CDR2 SQIVND (reference sequence).

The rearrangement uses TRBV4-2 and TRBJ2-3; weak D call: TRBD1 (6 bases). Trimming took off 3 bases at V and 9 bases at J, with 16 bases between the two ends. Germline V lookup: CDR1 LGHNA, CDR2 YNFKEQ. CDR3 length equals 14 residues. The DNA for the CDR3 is TGTGCCAGCAGCCAGGAAACAGGGTTTAGGACGCAGTATTTT. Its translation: CASSQETGFRTQYF.

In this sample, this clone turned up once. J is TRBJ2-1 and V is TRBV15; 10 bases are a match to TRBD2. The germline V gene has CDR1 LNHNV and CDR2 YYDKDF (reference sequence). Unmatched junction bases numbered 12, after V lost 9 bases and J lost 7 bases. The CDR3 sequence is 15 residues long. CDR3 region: CATTVRSGGINEQFF. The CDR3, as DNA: TGTGCCACGACGGTTCGTAGCGGGGGGATTAATGAGCAGTTCTTC.

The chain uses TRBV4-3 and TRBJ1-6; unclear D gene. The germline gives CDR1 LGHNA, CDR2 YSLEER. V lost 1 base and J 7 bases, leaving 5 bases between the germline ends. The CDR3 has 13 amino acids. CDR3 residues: CASSQAGNSPLHF. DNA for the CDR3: TGCGCCAGCAGCCAAGCGGGAAATTCACCCCTCCACTTT.

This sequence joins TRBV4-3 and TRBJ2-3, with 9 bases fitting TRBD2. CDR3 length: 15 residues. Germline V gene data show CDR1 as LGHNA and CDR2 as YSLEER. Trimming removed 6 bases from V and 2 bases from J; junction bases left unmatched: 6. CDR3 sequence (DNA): TGCGCCAGCAGAAGTAGCGGGAGTCACACAGATACGCAGTATTTT. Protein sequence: CASRSSGSHTDTQYF.

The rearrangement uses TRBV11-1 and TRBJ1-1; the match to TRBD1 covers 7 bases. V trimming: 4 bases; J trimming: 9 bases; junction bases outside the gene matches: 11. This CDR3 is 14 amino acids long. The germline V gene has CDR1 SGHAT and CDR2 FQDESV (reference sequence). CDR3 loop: CASSYDRAGSQAFF. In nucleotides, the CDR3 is TGTGCCAGCAGCTACGACAGGGCGGGGAGTCAAGCTTTCTTT.

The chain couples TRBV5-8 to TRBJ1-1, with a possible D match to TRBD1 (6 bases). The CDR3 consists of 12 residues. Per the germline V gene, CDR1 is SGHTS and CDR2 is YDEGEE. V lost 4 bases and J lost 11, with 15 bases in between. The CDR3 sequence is CASSRTASLAFF. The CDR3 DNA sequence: TGTGCCAGCAGCCGGACAGCTTCCTTGGCTTTCTTT.

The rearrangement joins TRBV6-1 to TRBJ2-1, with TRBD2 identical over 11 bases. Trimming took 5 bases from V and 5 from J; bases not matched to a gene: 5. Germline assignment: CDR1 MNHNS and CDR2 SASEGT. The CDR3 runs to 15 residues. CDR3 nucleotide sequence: TGTGCCAGCAGTCCACTAGCGGGAGTCAACAATGAGCAGTTCTTC. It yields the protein CASSPLAGVNNEQFF.

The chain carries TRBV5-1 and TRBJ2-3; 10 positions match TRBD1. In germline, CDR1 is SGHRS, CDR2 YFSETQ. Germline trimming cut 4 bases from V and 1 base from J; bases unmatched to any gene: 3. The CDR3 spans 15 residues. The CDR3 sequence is CASSTGQGGTDTQYF. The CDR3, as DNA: TGCGCCAGCAGCACCGGACAGGGGGGCACAGATACGCAGTATTTT.

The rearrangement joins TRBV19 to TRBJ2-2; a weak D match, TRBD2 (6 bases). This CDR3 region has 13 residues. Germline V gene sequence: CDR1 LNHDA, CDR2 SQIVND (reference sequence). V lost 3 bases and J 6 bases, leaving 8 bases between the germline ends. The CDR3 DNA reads TGTGCCAGTAGTATCTGGGGGGCCGGGGAGCTGTTTTTT. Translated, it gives CASSIWGAGELFF.

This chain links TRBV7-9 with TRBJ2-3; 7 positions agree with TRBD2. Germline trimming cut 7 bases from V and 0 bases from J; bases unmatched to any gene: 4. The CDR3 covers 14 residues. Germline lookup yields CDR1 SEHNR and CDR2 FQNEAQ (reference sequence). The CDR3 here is CASTSSGSTDTQYF. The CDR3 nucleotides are TGTGCCAGCACCTCTAGCGGTAGCACAGATACGCAGTATTTT. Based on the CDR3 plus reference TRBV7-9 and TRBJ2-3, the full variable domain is DTGVSQNPRHKITKRGQNVTFRCDPISEHNRLYWYRQTLGQGPEFLTYFQNEAQLEKSRLLSDRFSAERPKGSFSTLEIQRTEQGDSAMYLCASTSSGSTDTQYFGPGTRLTVL.

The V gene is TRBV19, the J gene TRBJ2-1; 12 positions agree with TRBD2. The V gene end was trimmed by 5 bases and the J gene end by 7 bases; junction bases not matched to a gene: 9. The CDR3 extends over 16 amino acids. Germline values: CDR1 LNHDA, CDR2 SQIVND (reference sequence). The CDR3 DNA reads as TGTGCCAGTAGTGGAGCTACTAGCGGGGGGCGAAATGAGCAGTTCTTC. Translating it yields CASSGATSGGRNEQFF.

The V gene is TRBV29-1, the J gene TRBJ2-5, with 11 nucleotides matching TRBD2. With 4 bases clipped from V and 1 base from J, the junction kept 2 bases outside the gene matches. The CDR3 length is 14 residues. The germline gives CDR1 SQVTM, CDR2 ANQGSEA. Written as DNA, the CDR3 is TGCAGCGTTGCAGGACTAGCGGGCCAAGAGACCCAGTACTTC. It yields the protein CSVAGLAGQETQYF.

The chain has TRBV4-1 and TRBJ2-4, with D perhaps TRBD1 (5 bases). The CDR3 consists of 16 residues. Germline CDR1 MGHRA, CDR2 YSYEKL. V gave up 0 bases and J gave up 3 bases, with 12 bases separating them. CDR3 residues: CASSQEASTGKNIQYF. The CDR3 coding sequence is TGCGCCAGCAGCCAAGAGGCGAGCACAGGCAAAAACATTCAGTACTTC.

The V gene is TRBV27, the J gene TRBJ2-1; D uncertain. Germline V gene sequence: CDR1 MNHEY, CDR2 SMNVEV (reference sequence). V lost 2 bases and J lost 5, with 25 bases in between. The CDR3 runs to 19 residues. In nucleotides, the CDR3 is TGTGCCAGCAGTTTAAGAGGTCCCTCCCTTACTGCGGCAAACAATGAGCAGTTCTTC. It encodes CASSLRGPSLTAANNEQFF.

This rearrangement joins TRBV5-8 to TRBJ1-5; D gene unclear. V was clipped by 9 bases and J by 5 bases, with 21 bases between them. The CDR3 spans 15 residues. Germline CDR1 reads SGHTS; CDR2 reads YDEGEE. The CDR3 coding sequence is TGTGCCACCGGGTCTGAGGTTCGTTTGGATCAGCCCCAGCATTTT. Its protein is CATGSEVRLDQPQHF.

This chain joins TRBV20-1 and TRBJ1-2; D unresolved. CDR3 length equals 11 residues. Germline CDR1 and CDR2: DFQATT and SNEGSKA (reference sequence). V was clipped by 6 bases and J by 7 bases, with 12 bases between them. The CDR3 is CSAPGLGGYTF. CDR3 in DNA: TGCAGTGCCCCAGGACTGGGTGGCTACACCTTC.

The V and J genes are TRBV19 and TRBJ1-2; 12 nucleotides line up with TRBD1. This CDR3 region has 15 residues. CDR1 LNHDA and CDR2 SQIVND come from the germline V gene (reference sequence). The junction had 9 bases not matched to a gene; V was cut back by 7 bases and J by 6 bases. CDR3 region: CASTPVGTGGHGYTF. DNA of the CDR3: TGTGCCAGTACTCCAGTCGGGACAGGGGGCCATGGCTACACCTTC.